This is a list of T cell receptor beta chains from one sample in a study of cytomegalovirus exposure and HLA in healthy donors. The data were produced by immunoSEQ multiplex PCR, yet TCRdb's version contains in-frame clones alone and is incomplete. The sample records under 150,000 clones, 65% to 90% being singletons. Input material: PBMCs. The origin of the receptors is a girl aged 2 to 10 in good health and CMV-seronegative. The CDR3 runs from the conserved cysteine through the conserved F or W. A D gene is named only where the DNA matches it firmly. Expanded clones get a size class; other rows say once, few or many, or leave the size out.

TRBD2,NA,TRBV5-1,TRBJ2-1,CASSAASGGALEQFF,TGCGCCAGCAGCGCAGCTAGCGGGGGGGCCCTTGAGCAGTTCTTC
NA,NA,TRBV30,TRBJ1-2,CAWSRSFRSGVYGYTF,TGTGCCTGGAGTAGGTCTTTCCGATCGGGGGTGTATGGCTACACCTTC
TRBD1,NA,TRBV7-2,TRBJ1-2,CASSSGTGVRYTF,TGTGCCAGCAGCTCTGGGACAGGGGTTCGCTACACCTTC
TRBD1,NA,TRBV7-8,TRBJ1-6,CASSLKTGQGSPLHF,TGTGCCAGCAGCTTGAAGACAGGGCAGGGCTCACCCCTCCACTTT
NA,NA,TRBV16,TRBJ1-5,CASSSQAGLNQPQHF,TGTGCCAGCAGCTCTCAAGCGGGGCTCAATCAGCCCCAGCATTTT
NA,NA,TRBV5-3,TRBJ1-5,CARSGILINQPRHF,TGTGCCAGATCCGGGATCCTCATTAATCAGCCCCGGCATTTT
TRBD1,few,TRBV5-6,TRBJ2-7,CASSWTGNTYEQYF,TGTGCCAGCAGCTGGACAGGGAACACCTACGAGCAGTACTTC
NA,NA,TRBV21-1,TRBJ2-1,CASSKATGGNEQFF,TGTGCCAGCAGCAAAGCGACAGGGGGCAATGAGCAGTTCTTC
TRBD1,few,TRBV2,TRBJ1-1,CASSRWVPTGDTEAFF,TGTGCCAGCTCCCGGTGGGTCCCGACAGGGGACACTGAAGCTTTCTTT
NA,NA,TRBV28,TRBJ2-1,CASIQGPYNEQFF,TGTGCCAGCATACAGGGTCCCTACAATGAGCAGTTCTTC
TRBD1,NA,TRBV10-3,TRBJ1-1,CAISEKDRPRLGAFF,TGTGCCATCAGTGAGAAGGACAGGCCACGGTTGGGGGCTTTCTTT
NA,few,TRBV6-5,TRBJ1-1,CASWRNMNTEAFF,TGTGCCAGCTGGAGGAACATGAACACTGAAGCTTTCTTT
TRBD1,NA,TRBV30,TRBJ1-1,CAWSKTGTGGPEAFF,TGTGCCTGGAGCAAGACCGGGACAGGGGGCCCTGAAGCTTTCTTT
TRBD1,NA,TRBV4-2,TRBJ2-3,CASSHPKTGDSTDTQYF,TGTGCCAGCAGCCACCCAAAAACAGGGGATAGCACAGATACGCAGTATTTT
NA,once,TRBV4-2,TRBJ1-4,CASSPTRTTNEKLFF,TGTGCCAGCAGCCCTACTAGGACAACTAATGAAAAACTGTTTTTT
TRBD1,few,TRBV2,TRBJ1-5,CASRNDRGSLEPQHF,TGTGCCAGCAGGAACGACAGGGGGTCACTGGAGCCCCAGCATTTT
TRBD1,NA,TRBV4-3,TRBJ2-7,CASSQARGTSYEQYF,TGCGCCAGCAGCCAAGCCAGGGGGACCTCCTACGAGCAGTACTTC
NA,NA,TRBV5-4,TRBJ2-5,CASSLFSAFQETQYF,TGTGCCAGCAGCTTATTCTCAGCGTTCCAAGAGACCCAGTACTTC
NA,NA,TRBV2,TRBJ2-7,CASRVGGDGEQYF,TGTGCCAGCAGGGTGGGGGGTGATGGCGAGCAGTACTTC
TRBD2,NA,TRBV27,TRBJ2-1,CASRTRGGSSYNEQFF,TGTGCCAGCAGGACCCGGGGGGGTAGCTCCTACAATGAGCAGTTCTTC
TRBD2,NA,TRBV7-9,TRBJ2-5,CASGTSVETQYF,TGTGCCAGCGGTACTAGCGTAGAGACCCAGTACTTC
NA,NA,TRBV9,TRBJ2-1,CASSVVEGVGSNEQFF,TGTGCCAGCAGCGTAGTAGAGGGGGTTGGAAGCAATGAGCAGTTCTTC
TRBD2,NA,TRBV6-6,TRBJ2-3,CASSFGLAGGNTQYF,TGTGCCAGCAGTTTTGGACTAGCGGGAGGTAATACGCAGTATTTT
TRBD1,NA,TRBV2,TRBJ1-6,CASSESPFPGTGSSPLHF,TGTGCCAGCAGTGAATCGCCTTTCCCTGGGACAGGGTCCTCACCCCTCCACTTT
NA,NA,TRBV27,TRBJ2-6,CASSLAEGANVLTF,TGTGCCAGCAGCTTAGCGGAAGGGGCCAACGTCCTGACTTTC
NA,NA,TRBV5-1,TRBJ1-1,CASSYRTGDEAFF,TGCGCCAGCAGCTACCGGACCGGGGATGAAGCTTTCTTT
TRBD2,NA,TRBV27,TRBJ2-2,CASSTSGWGLLVAGELFF,TGTGCCAGCAGTACTAGCGGGTGGGGGCTTTTGGTCGCCGGGGAGCTGTTTTTT
NA,NA,TRBV5-1,TRBJ2-1,CASSLFMRNEQFF,TGCGCCAGCAGCTTGTTCATGCGGAATGAGCAGTTCTTC
NA,NA,TRBV27,TRBJ1-5,CASSLAWARNQPQHF,TGTGCCAGCAGCTTAGCGTGGGCTCGCAATCAGCCCCAGCATTTT
NA,NA,TRBV15,TRBJ2-5,CATSRDLREWGETQYF,TGTGCCACCAGCAGAGATTTACGGGAGTGGGGAGAGACCCAGTACTTC
TRBD1,NA,TRBV7-3,TRBJ1-2,CASSSGTGIYGYTF,TGTGCCAGCAGCTCAGGGACAGGGATCTATGGCTACACCTTC
NA,NA,TRBV19,TRBJ2-7,CASSIWAGASYEQYF,TGTGCCAGTAGTATATGGGCGGGCGCATCCTACGAGCAGTACTTC
NA,NA,TRBV4-2,TRBJ2-3,CASSPSSVFSTDTQYF,TGTGCCAGCAGCCCGTCTAGCGTATTTAGCACAGATACGCAGTATTTT
TRBD1,NA,TRBV5-4,TRBJ2-3,CASSLAGQGSADTQYF,TGTGCCAGCAGCTTGGCGGGACAGGGGTCCGCAGATACGCAGTATTTT
TRBD1,NA,TRBV4-3,TRBJ1-2,CASSPWDRVGYGYTF,TGCGCCAGCAGCCCTTGGGACAGGGTAGGCTATGGCTACACCTTC
NA,few,TRBV20-1,TRBJ1-1,CSAYRKFKAFF,TGCAGTGCTTACAGGAAATTCAAAGCTTTCTTT
NA,NA,TRBV15,TRBJ1-2,CATSREIWSGNYGYTF,TGTGCCACCAGCAGAGAGATTTGGAGCGGCAACTATGGCTACACCTTC
NA,few,TRBV4-2,TRBJ2-5,CASSQGSVKTQYF,TGTGCCAGCAGCCAAGGTAGCGTGAAGACCCAGTACTTC
TRBD2,NA,TRBV10-3,TRBJ2-7,CAISGLGLAGIALYEQYF,TGTGCCATCAGTGGGTTAGGACTAGCGGGAATCGCCCTCTACGAGCAGTACTTC
NA,NA,TRBV29-1,TRBJ2-1,CSAPISAYNEQFF,TGCAGCGCTCCGATTAGTGCCTACAATGAGCAGTTCTTC